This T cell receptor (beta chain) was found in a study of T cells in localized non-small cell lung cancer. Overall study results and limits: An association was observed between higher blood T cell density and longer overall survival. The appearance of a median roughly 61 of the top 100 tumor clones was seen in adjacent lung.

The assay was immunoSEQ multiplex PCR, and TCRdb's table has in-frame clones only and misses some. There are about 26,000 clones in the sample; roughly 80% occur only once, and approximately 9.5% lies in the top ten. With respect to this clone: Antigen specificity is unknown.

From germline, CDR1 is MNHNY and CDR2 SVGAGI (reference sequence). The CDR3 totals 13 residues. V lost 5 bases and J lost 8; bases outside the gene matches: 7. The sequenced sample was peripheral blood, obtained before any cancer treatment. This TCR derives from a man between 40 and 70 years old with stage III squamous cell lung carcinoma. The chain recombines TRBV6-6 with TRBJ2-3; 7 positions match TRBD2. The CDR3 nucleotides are TGTGCCAGCAGTATTCTTTTAGCGGGTACGCAGTATTTT. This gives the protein CASSILLAGTQYF.